The sequence of this T cell receptor beta chain was determined in a study of blood T cell repertoires in COVID-19. About the study: From the United States, Italy and Spain came samples of acute and convalescent COVID-19. The cDNA or gDNA used as material had been derived from T cells, B-cell-depleted T cells, or PBMCs.

Germline loops: CDR1 LGHDT, CDR2 YNNKEL (reference sequence). V was clipped by 3 bases and J by 6 bases, with 14 bases between them. This CDR3 region has 15 residues. Source study methods: Estimates of nucleated cell counts were drawn from the amplification of reference gene primers. Sequenced by immunoSEQ multiplex PCR; TCRdb stores in-frame clones only, minus some. That table furnishes V, J and clone size, whereas the DNA furnished D and trimming. The table shows about 270,000 clones, with roughly nine tenths occurring only once. This clone was seen more than once but under ten times. The sequence was collected from a man aged 35 to 55 with active or convalescent COVID-19. The chain couples TRBV3-1 (or the pseudogene TRBV3-2) to TRBJ1-4; possible D gene TRBD1, 6 bases. Sequencing was done on a sample of peripheral blood. The CDR3 reads CASSQYRDKHEKLFF. The CDR3 DNA reads TGTGCCAGCAGCCAGTACAGGGATAAACATGAAAAACTGTTTTTT.